This T cell receptor (beta chain) came from a study of blood T cells in healthy people across ages. Whole-study results and caveats: While age rose, TCR beta diversity per million T cells dropped in a roughly linear way. Naive CD4+ cell counts and diversity both ran higher in long-lived than in aged donors.

About this clonotype: Its antigen is still unknown.

Next came a second PCR, run for about 6 to 11 cycles, which used a sample-barcoded 5' primer along with a J-beta primer mix. TCRdb reprocessed the 5' RACE reads via MiXCR and lists one record per CDR3 protein. The table shows around 400,000 distinct CDR3 sequences, with about 52% occurring only once. Material for sequencing was blood. This TCR came from a man in his sixties in good health.

CDR3 in DNA: TGTGCCAGCAGTTCAGGGGGGGTTAGCACTGAAGCTTTCTTT. Protein: CASSSGGVSTEAFF. The J gene is TRBJ1-1, the V gene TRBV6-5; 7 bases agree with TRBD1. Germline CDR1 MNHEY, CDR2 SVGAGI. The V segment lost 4 bases and the J segment 4 bases; nucleotides outside the gene matches: 6. This CDR3 is built from 14 residues.